Given below is one T cell receptor (beta chain) in context. Other DNA sequences of this sample code for an identical CDR3. These data are taken from a study of cytomegalovirus exposure and HLA in healthy donors. Per the germline V gene, CDR1 is SNHLY and CDR2 is FYNNEI. V lost 6 bases to trimming and J lost 1 base, with 7 bases between them. The CDR3 covers 12 residues. Assay used: immunoSEQ multiplex PCR; TCRdb lists only in-frame clones, some missing. Seen here are roughly 180,000 clones, approximately 86% observed once, and the top ten hold roughly 7%. It was the approximately 120-subject validation cohort, separate from the roughly 700-subject first cohort, to which the donors belonged.

Sample: PBMCs. The sequence came from a man aged 30 to 39 in good health and CMV-seropositive. This chain connects TRBV2 to TRBJ2-7; D call uncertain. CDR3 bases: TGTGCCAGCAGAGGAGATTCCTACGAGCAGTACTTC. Protein product: CASRGDSYEQYF.